This is a list of T cell receptor delta chains from one sample in a study of gamma-delta chains in newborns, infants, children. TCRdb made new clone calls on the reads using CATT. Of a few thousand delta-chain clones listed, approximately 38% were seen once; the top ten hold approximately 14%. The specimen was blood. These receptors were obtained from a child who received the measles vaccine. Both conserved end residues are trimmed from each CDR3. The order of the fields is CDR3 length, D gene, V gene, J gene, clone size, CDR3 protein. A D gene is named only where the DNA matches it firmly. Clone size is not always given. Where it is, it says once, few, many or a class for expanded clones.

>20|TRDD3|TRDV1|TRDJ1|NA
ALGEPCRTSFPTGGYGHKLI
>19|TRDD3|TRDV1|TRDJ1|NA
ALGEPPPTYWGTSSVPRLI
>17|TRDD3|TRDV2|TRDJ3|NA
ASQYWGSKSSWDTRQMF
>14|TRDD3|TRDV1|TRDJ1|few
ALGEPPVWGAVELI
>19|TRDD3|TRDV1|TRDJ1|few
ALGSHHLYLGDPWGTDKLI
>15|NA|TRDV1|TRDJ1|NA
ALGETPLLFATDKLI
>17|TRDD3|TRDV1|TRDJ1|NA
ALGAFGITGGLGGDKLI
>12|TRDD3|TRDV1|TRDJ1|medium-sized
ALGEWDTDDKLI
>15|TRDD3|TRDV3|TRDJ1|large
AFREAYWGISTDKLI
>19|TRDD3|TRDV2|TRDJ1|NA
ACDVLKSSMLGDMRTDKLI
>22|TRDD3|TRDV1|TRDJ1|NA
ALGELLYCFPTRDTGRYTDKLI
>19|TRDD3|TRDV1|TRDJ1|NA
ALGEHEGPGWGIPRTDKLI
>15|TRDD3|TRDV1|TRDJ1|NA
ALGEGNWGYGTDKLI
>17|TRDD3|TRDV3|TRDJ1|NA
ARGLLFYWGIRYTDKLI
>14|TRDD3|TRDV1|TRDJ1|few
ALGDWGILGPDKLI
>16|TRDD3|TRDV2|TRDJ3|medium-sized
ACDILGDTSWDTRQMF
>23|TRDD3|TRDV1|TRDJ1|NA
ALGGLLVPYDWGIPIFPYTDKLI
>20|TRDD3|TRDV2|TRDJ3|few
ACDTLRYWGTSSSWDTRQMF
>17|TRDD3|TRDV2|TRDJ3|few
ACDTWGTTGSWDTRQMF
>18|TRDD3|TRDV1|TRDJ1|few
ALGEGSGILGDLDTDKLI
>19|TRDD3|TRDV2|TRDJ1|few
ACDKERPLRYWGSYTDKLI
>17|TRDD2|TRDV1|TRDJ1|NA
ALGGAFLDSWTDSGKLI
>26|TRDD3|TRDV1|TRDJ1|NA
ALGELFPLGWGMLFSLPPQPYTDKLI
>16|TRDD3|TRDV2|TRDJ3|NA
ACDTLGVSSWDTRQMF
>18|TRDD3|TRDV1|TRDJ1|few
ALAVGNARLLGVYTDKLI
>20|NA|TRAV29/DV5|TRDJ1|NA
AATIFLPPPCTGDLEADKLI
>17|TRDD3|TRDV2|TRDJ1|few
ACDYLGYWGTTYTDKLI
>19|TRDD2|TRDV1|TRDJ1|NA
ALGEPGVPTPNYSTTDKLI
>22|TRDD2|TRDV1|TRDJ2|few
ALGEHTFLQFFYPGSPLTAQLF
>22|TRDD3|TRDV1|TRDJ1|NA
ALGEGKLPGDTVGTLSYTDKLI
>22|TRDD3|TRDV1|TRDJ1|NA
ALGKKKKSLFLLLYWGIPDKLI
>15|TRDD3|TRDV1|TRDJ1|NA
ALGENWGIGGTDKLI